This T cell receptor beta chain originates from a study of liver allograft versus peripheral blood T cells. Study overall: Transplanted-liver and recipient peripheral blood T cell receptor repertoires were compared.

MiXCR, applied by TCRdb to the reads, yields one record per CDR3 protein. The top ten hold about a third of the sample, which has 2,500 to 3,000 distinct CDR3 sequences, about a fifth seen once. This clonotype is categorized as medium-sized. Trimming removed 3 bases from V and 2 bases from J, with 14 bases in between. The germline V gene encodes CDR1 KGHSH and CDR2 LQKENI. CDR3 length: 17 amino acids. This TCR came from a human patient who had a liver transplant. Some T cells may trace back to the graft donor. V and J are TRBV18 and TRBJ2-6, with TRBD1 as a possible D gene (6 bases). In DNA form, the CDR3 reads TGTGCCAGCTCACCGACAGGTCGTATGGCTGGGGCCAACGTCCTGACTTTC. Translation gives CASSPTGRMAGANVLTF. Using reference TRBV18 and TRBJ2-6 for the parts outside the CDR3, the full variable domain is NAGVMQNPRHLVRRRGQEARLRCSPMKGHSHVYWYRQLPEEGLKFMVYLQKENIIDESGMPKERFSAEFPKEGPSILRIQQVVRGDSAAYFCASSPTGRMAGANVLTFGAGSRLTVL.